Sequencing of this T cell receptor (beta chain) was carried out in a study of regulatory T cells in long-lasting Graves disease. Study-wide findings and caveats: Reduced TCR diversity was observed in persistent Graves' patients versus newly diagnosed patients.

Germline CDR1 reads DFQATT; CDR2 reads SNEGSKA (reference sequence). The CDR3 covers 16 residues. The V gene lost 0 bases and the J gene lost 1 base, with 16 bases spanning the gap. The sample holds a few counts of this clonotype. Its antigen is not known. Arm-PCR of CDR3 regions and iRepertoire HTBI primers were used to build TCR beta libraries. TCRdb fed the multiplex PCR reads into MiXCR, producing one record per CDR3 protein. Seen here are 350,000 to 450,000 distinct CDR3 sequences, roughly 23% observed once, and the top ten hold around 30%. Time point in this sample: persistent/refractory GD, antithyroid drugs over 5 years with positive TRAb. Following extraction of RNA from PBMCs, that RNA was used to make the TCR library. An endocrinology unit in Xi'an, China, supplied the patients.

The sample consisted of peripheral blood mononuclear cells (PBMCs), taken when the disease was refractory, from a patient treated with antithyroid drugs. The receptor was derived from a woman between 35 and 50 years old with Graves disease. The V call is TRBV20-1, the J call TRBJ2-7; D call uncertain. The chain's CDR3 is CSARDNGREFSYEQYF. The DNA of the CDR3 is TGCAGTGCTAGAGATAACGGTAGGGAATTTTCCTACGAGCAGTACTTC.